This T cell receptor beta chain was observed in a study of cytomegalovirus exposure and HLA in healthy donors. About the study: A later analysis reported the same platform for the 100 to 150 validation repertoires and the roughly 700 first-cohort repertoires. Findings and caveats of the study: The classifier reportedly diagnosed cytomegalovirus status with high sensitivity and specificity. The majority of TCR sequences were rare, yet some public TCRs appeared in many donors. A list of around 160 TCR beta chains associated with cytomegalovirus was given.

To note about this clone: Its specificity is unknown. The sample carries other DNA sequences with the same CDR3.

Clones were read by immunoSEQ multiplex PCR, and TCRdb kept only the in-frame ones, dropping some. This repertoire shows about 120,000 clones, 80% to 90% found once; its top ten account for approximately 1.1%. The specimen sequenced was PBMCs. The clonotype originates from a woman aged 18 to 35 in good health and CMV-seronegative.

The CDR3 nucleotides are TGTGCCAGCAGCTTTTCGGGGACCCAGTACTTC. It codes for CASSFSGTQYF. This rearrangement joins TRBV11-2 to TRBJ2-5; D is ambiguous. The V end lost 3 bases, the J end lost 7 bases, and 6 bases lay between the germline ends. CDR3 length: 11 amino acids. Germline V CDR1 and CDR2: SGHAT, FQNNGV. Based on the CDR3 plus reference TRBV11-2 and TRBJ2-5, the full variable domain is EAGVAQSPRYKIIEKRQSVAFWCNPISGHATLYWYQQILGQGPKLLIQFQNNGVVDDSQLPKDRFSAERLKGVDSTLKIQPAKLEDSAVYLCASSFSGTQYFGPGTRLLVL.